The 30 T cell receptor beta chains given below trace back to one sample, sequenced in a study of circulating and synovial CD4+ cells in juvenile arthritis. This table comes from immunoSEQ multiplex PCR, and its TCRdb copy is limited to in-frame clones, with some not included. Of around 35,000 clones in the sample, around 95% were seen once. Sequencing was carried out using CD4+ T cells from blood. The receptors originated from a human donor with juvenile idiopathic arthritis.

The V call is TRBV11-2, the J call TRBJ2-2; D perhaps matches TRBD1 (5 bases). With 6 bases removed from V and 0 bases from J, the gap between germline ends came to 14 bases. Looked up from germline, CDR1 is SGHAT and CDR2 is FQNNGV. There are 16 residues in the CDR3. CDR3 sequence: CASSRFGASNTGELFF. The CDR3 nucleotides read TGTGCCAGCAGTCGATTTGGGGCTTCGAACACCGGGGAGCTGTTTTTT.

The chain has TRBV7-2 and TRBJ2-3; D remains ambiguous. Trimming stripped 3 bases from V and 4 bases from J, with 5 bases between. The germline CDR1 and CDR2 sequences are SGHTA and FQGNSA. The CDR3 extends over 12 amino acids. CDR3: CASSFYADTQYF. DNA for the CDR3: TGTGCCAGCAGCTTTTATGCAGATACGCAGTATTTT.

The chain has TRBV1 and TRBJ2-2; TRBD2, as called in the table, went unchecked against the DNA. TRBV1 constitutes a pseudogene. The CDR3 spans 16 residues. The CDR3 coding sequence is TGCACCAGCAGCCAAGGAGCGGGGGTGAACACCGGGGAGCTGTTTTTT. Translated: CTSSQGAGVNTGELFF.

This rearrangement joins TRBV9 to TRBJ1-3; weak D call: TRBD1 (5 bases). Germline values: CDR1 SGDLS, CDR2 YYNGEE. The V end was cut by 0 bases, the J end by 8 bases, with 9 bases between. The CDR3 spans 13 residues. The CDR3 protein is CASSVAGGDTIYF. The CDR3 DNA reads TGTGCCAGCAGCGTAGCCGGGGGTGACACCATATATTTT.

This chain uses TRBV5-1 with TRBJ2-3, with TRBD2 matching over 12 bases. The ends lost 0 bases at V and 8 bases at J; junction bases unmatched: 4. Looked up from germline, CDR1 is SGHRS and CDR2 is YFSETQ. CDR3 length: 15 residues. CDR3 region: CASSLGLAGARTQYF. Here the CDR3 DNA reads TGCGCCAGCAGCTTGGGACTAGCGGGAGCGCGTACGCAGTATTTT.

This chain joins TRBV7-6 and TRBJ2-3; TRBD2 aligns across 7 bases. V shed 5 bases and J 3 bases; nucleotides not matched to a gene: 11. CDR1 SGHVS and CDR2 FNYEAQ come from the germline V gene. This CDR3 is built from 16 residues. The CDR3 loop reads CASSPIAGGRTDTQYF. The CDR3 nucleotides read TGTGCCAGCAGCCCAATAGCGGGCGGGCGGACAGATACGCAGTATTTT.

The genes are TRBV30 and TRBJ2-2; no clear D gene. Germline lookup yields CDR1 GTSNPN and CDR2 SVGIG (reference sequence). V lost 3 bases and J lost 1, with 12 bases in between. This CDR3 contains 15 residues. CDR3 coding DNA: TGTGCCTGGAGAGGAGAATCAAAGAACACCGGGGAGCTGTTTTTT. Translating it yields CAWRGESKNTGELFF.

The chain uses TRBV2 and TRBJ1-4; 9 bases agree with TRBD1. The V gene end was trimmed by 8 bases and the J gene end by 5 bases; junction bases not matched to a gene: 12. Per the germline V gene, CDR1 is SNHLY and CDR2 is FYNNEI. The CDR3 spans 16 residues. The CDR3 is CASYRTGTGRNEKLFF. The CDR3 coding sequence is TGTGCCAGCTACCGTACCGGGACAGGGAGGAATGAAAAACTGTTTTTT.

The gene calls are TRBV30 and TRBJ1-1; tentative D call: TRBD1 (5 bases). CDR1 and CDR2 from the germline V gene are GTSNPN and SVGIG (reference sequence). The V gene lost 4 bases and the J gene lost 1 base, with 10 bases spanning the gap. There are 13 residues in the CDR3. The CDR3 reads CAWISGANTEAFF. CDR3 nucleotide sequence: TGTGCCTGGATTAGCGGGGCGAACACTGAAGCTTTCTTT.

The genes are TRBV19 and TRBJ2-7; the D gene is possibly TRBD1 (5 bases). This CDR3 is built from 18 residues. Deletions cut 1 base from V and 0 bases from J, with 19 bases between. Per the germline V gene, CDR1 is LNHDA and CDR2 is SQIVND (reference sequence). The CDR3 loop reads CASSIGVSRVTNSYEQYF. The CDR3 DNA is TGTGCCAGTAGTATAGGAGTGAGCAGGGTGACAAACTCCTACGAGCAGTACTTC.

The V gene is TRBV18, the J gene TRBJ1-2, with TRBD1 matching over 8 bases. The CDR3 is made up of 15 amino acids. The V and J ends lost 2 bases and 4 bases, in that order; junction bases with no gene match: 6. In germline, CDR1 is KGHSH, CDR2 LQKENI. The CDR3 nucleotides are TGTGCCAGCTCACCAGTGACAGGGGATGTCTATGGCTACACCTTC. It yields the protein CASSPVTGDVYGYTF.

A single count supports this clone. The chain carries TRBV2 and TRBJ2-2, with D hard to call. V shed 2 bases and J shed 7 bases, with 5 bases lying between them. Germline lookup yields CDR1 SNHLY and CDR2 FYNNEI. The CDR3 is made up of 12 amino acids. In DNA form, the CDR3 reads TGTGCCAGCAGTGAACCCGTCGGGGAGCTGTTTTTT. It encodes CASSEPVGELFF.

The V and J genes are TRBV7-2 and TRBJ1-1; a possible D gene is TRBD1 (6 bases). The germline CDR1 and CDR2 sequences are SGHTA and FQGNSA. V lost 5 bases, J lost 0 bases, and 13 bases lay in between. The CDR3 runs to 15 residues. The DNA of the CDR3 is TGTGCCAGCAGCCGTCTTACAGGGTTGAACACTGAAGCTTTCTTT. Its protein product is CASSRLTGLNTEAFF.

The V call is TRBV18, the J call TRBJ1-1; D is perhaps TRBD1 (6 bases). The length of the CDR3 is 16 residues. The V and J ends lost 1 base and 5 bases respectively, with 17 bases between them. Germline assignment: CDR1 KGHSH and CDR2 LQKENI. CDR3 protein: CASSPLDPGVRTEAFF. CDR3 in DNA: TGTGCCAGCTCACCACTTGATCCAGGGGTGAGAACTGAAGCTTTCTTT.

With regard to this clone: Other DNA sequences in the same sample also yield this CDR3. J is TRBJ1-6 and V is TRBV6-5, with 7 bases lining up with TRBD1. CDR3 size: 15 residues. CDR1 and CDR2 from the germline V gene are MNHEY and SVGAGI. V gave up 6 bases and J gave up 0 bases; unmatched junction bases: 2. The CDR3 region is CASRGQISYNSPLHF. In DNA, the CDR3 is TGTGCCAGCAGGGGACAGATCTCCTATAATTCACCCCTCCACTTT.

Concerning this clone: At one end the junction does not follow the germline gene, possibly because of a read error. The chain couples TRBV7-9 to TRBJ1-5, with 12 bases identical to TRBD1. CDR1 SEHNR and CDR2 FQNEAQ come from the germline V gene (reference sequence). This CDR3 contains 16 residues. CDR3 nucleotides: TGTGCCAGCAGCTGGGGGGGACAGGGGGCGGGTCAGTCCCAGCATTTT. Protein product: CASSWGGQGAGQSQHF.

The CDR3 reads CASSQDYGSGGPLRETQYF. The CDR3 bases are TGCGCCAGCAGCCAAGATTATGGGAGCGGGGGCCCATTAAGGGAGACCCAGTACTTC. The V call is TRBV4-3, the J call TRBJ2-5; 8 nucleotides line up with TRBD2. Germline V gene lookup returns CDR1 LGHNA and CDR2 YSLEER. J lost 5 bases, V lost 0 bases, and 17 bases had no gene match. The CDR3 is 19 amino acids.

This clone is a singleton in its sample. The chain is built from TRBV2 and TRBJ2-2; TRBD2 is a possible D gene (6 bases). Germline V gene lookup returns CDR1 SNHLY and CDR2 FYNNEI. The CDR3 is 15 amino acids. V lost 4 bases and J lost 7, with 16 bases in between. The CDR3 region has the DNA TGTGCCAGCAGTGTTGAGCGGGCCCGGGGCGGGGAGCTGTTTTTT. Protein sequence: CASSVERARGGELFF.

The chain combines TRBV4-1 with TRBJ1-1, with 7 bases matching TRBD1. Trimming removed 2 bases from V and 6 bases from J; junction bases left unmatched: 15. Per germline, CDR1 MGHRA and CDR2 YSYEKL. This CDR3 contains 17 residues. CDR3: CASSQFPKGALGSEAFF. The CDR3, as DNA: TGCGCCAGCAGCCAATTCCCCAAGGGGGCGCTGGGATCTGAAGCTTTCTTT.

The gene calls are TRBV2 and TRBJ1-1; D unclear. With 7 bases removed from V and 0 bases from J, the gap between germline ends came to 9 bases. The CDR3 spans 13 residues. Germline V gene sequence: CDR1 SNHLY, CDR2 FYNNEI. The CDR3 loop reads CASTPLMNTEAFF. The CDR3 DNA reads as TGTGCCAGCACCCCCCTAATGAACACTGAAGCTTTCTTT.

The V gene is TRBV4-1, the J gene TRBJ1-1, with TRBD1 matching over 8 bases. The V gene end was trimmed by 1 base and the J gene end by 1 base; junction bases not matched to a gene: 2. CDR3 length: 15 amino acids. Per the germline V gene, CDR1 is MGHRA and CDR2 is YSYEKL. The CDR3 loop reads CASSQGQGRNTEAFF. DNA for the CDR3: TGCGCCAGCAGCCAAGGACAGGGGCGGAACACTGAAGCTTTCTTT.

CDR3 DNA: TGTGCCAGCAGTTCTCAGGGGGAGGACACTGAAGCTTTCTTT. Translating gives CASSSQGEDTEAFF. The V gene is TRBV9, the J gene TRBJ1-1; 7 positions match TRBD1. With V trimmed by 5 bases and J by 3 bases, 7 bases remained unmatched. The CDR3 extends over 14 amino acids. Germline V lookup: CDR1 SGDLS, CDR2 YYNGEE.

The V gene is TRBV15, the J gene TRBJ2-1; the D gene is possibly TRBD1 (6 bases). The ends were cut back, 5 bases at V and 6 bases at J, with 11 bases in the middle. The CDR3 sequence is 13 residues long. CDR1 and CDR2 (germline): LNHNV, YYDKDF (reference sequence). The CDR3 loop is CATSGAGANEQFF. The CDR3 bases are TGTGCCACCAGCGGGGCAGGGGCCAATGAGCAGTTCTTC. Drawing the rest from reference TRBV15 and TRBJ2-1, the complete variable domain is DAMVIQNPRYQVTQFGKPVTLSCSQTLNHNVMYWYQQKSSQAPKLLFHYYDKDFNNEADTPDNFQSRRPNTSFCFLDIRSPGLGDTAMYLCATSGAGANEQFFGPGTRLTVL.

V usage is TRBV20-1 and J usage is TRBJ1-2; D is possibly TRBD1 (5 bases). The CDR3 covers 11 residues. The germline V and J ends were trimmed by 5 bases and 5 bases, with 9 bases remaining between them. The germline CDR1 and CDR2 sequences are DFQATT and SNEGSKA (reference sequence). The CDR3 DNA reads TGCAGTGCTGCGACAGCTTATGGCTACACCTTC. It codes for CSAATAYGYTF.

The J gene is TRBJ1-1, the V gene TRBV29-1; perhaps TRBD1 as D (6 bases). The germline V gene encodes CDR1 SQVTM and CDR2 ANQGSEA. Trimming left V 4 bases short and J 8 bases short, with 14 bases between. CDR3 length: 12 amino acids. The CDR3 reads CSVVPRGVEAFF. The CDR3, as DNA: TGCAGCGTTGTACCCAGGGGAGTGGAAGCTTTCTTT.

The V gene is TRBV6-1, the J gene TRBJ2-1, with D perhaps TRBD2 (5 bases). The CDR3 spans 14 residues. The V end was cut by 1 base, the J end by 8 bases, with 12 bases between. Germline CDR1 is MNHNS and CDR2 is SASEGT. The CDR3, as DNA: TGTGCCAGCAGTGAAGGTCCTAGCAGGCATGAGCAGTTCTTC. Translated: CASSEGPSRHEQFF.

V usage is TRBV6-1 and J usage is TRBJ1-2; no definite D call. This CDR3 is built from 13 residues. Trimming removed 1 base from V and 2 bases from J, with 5 bases in between. Germline CDR1 is MNHNS and CDR2 is SASEGT. In DNA form, the CDR3 reads TGTGCCAGCAGTGAAGTGGGCAACTATGGCTACACCTTC. Its protein product is CASSEVGNYGYTF.

This clone has just one count. The chain links TRBV5-1 to TRBJ1-2; no clear D gene. The CDR3 is made up of 11 amino acids. The germline gives CDR1 SGHRS, CDR2 YFSETQ. V lost 0 bases and J 9 bases, leaving 6 bases between the germline ends. The CDR3 here is CASSLDSSYTF. Here the CDR3 DNA reads TGCGCCAGCAGCTTGGACAGCAGCTACACCTTC.

This clone has only one observation. The rearrangement links TRBV1 to TRBJ2-1; the D segment call TRBD2 is taken from the table without a DNA check. TRBV1 is marked as a pseudogene. This CDR3 has 17 amino acids. The CDR3 here is CTSSQDRREPSYNEQFF. The CDR3 DNA sequence: TGCACCAGCAGCCAAGATAGGAGGGAGCCCTCCTACAATGAGCAGTTCTTC.

The chain recombines TRBV7-9 with TRBJ1-1; D may be TRBD1 (5 bases). V lost 11 bases and J lost 6, with 25 bases in between. This CDR3 region has 15 residues. Germline CDR1 reads SEHNR; CDR2 reads FQNEAQ (reference sequence). CDR3 DNA sequence: TGTGCCGGGGGGGGACGCGACATAGGAGGTGCTGAAGCTTTCTTT. Translating gives CAGGGRDIGGAEAFF.